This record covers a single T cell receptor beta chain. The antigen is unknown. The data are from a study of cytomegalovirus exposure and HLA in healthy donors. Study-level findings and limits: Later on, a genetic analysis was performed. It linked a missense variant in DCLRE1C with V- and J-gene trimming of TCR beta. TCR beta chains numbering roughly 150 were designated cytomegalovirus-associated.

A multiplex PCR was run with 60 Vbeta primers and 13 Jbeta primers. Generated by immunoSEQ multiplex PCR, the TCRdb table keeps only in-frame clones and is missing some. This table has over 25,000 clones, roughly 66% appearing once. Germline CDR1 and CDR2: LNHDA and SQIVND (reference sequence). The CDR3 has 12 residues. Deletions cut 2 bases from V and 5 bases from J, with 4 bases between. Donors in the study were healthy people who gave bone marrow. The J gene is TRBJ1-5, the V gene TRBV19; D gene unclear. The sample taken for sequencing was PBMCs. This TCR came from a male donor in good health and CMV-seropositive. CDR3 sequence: CASSIRDQPQHF. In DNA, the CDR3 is TGTGCCAGTAGTATACGGGATCAGCCCCAGCATTTT.